This T cell receptor beta chain was identified in a study of immune characterization of retroperitoneal liposarcoma. Germline CDR1 is SGHVS and CDR2 is FNYEAQ. This CDR3 contains 15 residues. The J segment lost 8 bases and the V segment lost 0 bases, leaving 7 bases of the junction unmatched. From the PCR reads, TCRdb called clonotypes with MiXCR, one entry per CDR3 protein. The sample holds a few thousand distinct CDR3 sequences, 45% to 50% seen once. The chain is built from TRBV7-6 and TRBJ2-3; 8 bases map to TRBD1. The material sequenced was tumor tissue. This TCR derives from a female donor with retroperitoneal liposarcoma. The CDR3 loop is CASSLAGQGEGTQYF. In nucleotides, the CDR3 is TGTGCCAGCAGCTTAGCTGGACAGGGTGAAGGTACGCAGTATTTT.